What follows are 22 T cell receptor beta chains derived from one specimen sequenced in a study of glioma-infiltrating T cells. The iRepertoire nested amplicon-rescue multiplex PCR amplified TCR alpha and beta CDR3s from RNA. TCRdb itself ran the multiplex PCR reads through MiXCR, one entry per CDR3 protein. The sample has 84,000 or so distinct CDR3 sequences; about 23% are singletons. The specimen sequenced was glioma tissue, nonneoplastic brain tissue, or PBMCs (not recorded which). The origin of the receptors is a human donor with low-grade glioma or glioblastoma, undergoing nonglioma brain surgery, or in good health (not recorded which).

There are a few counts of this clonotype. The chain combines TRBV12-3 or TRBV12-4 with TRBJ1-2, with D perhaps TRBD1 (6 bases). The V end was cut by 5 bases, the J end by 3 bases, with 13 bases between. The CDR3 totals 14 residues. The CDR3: CASSPDSTHYGYTF. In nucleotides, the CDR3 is TGTGCCAGCAGTCCGGACAGTACTCACTATGGCTACACCTTC.

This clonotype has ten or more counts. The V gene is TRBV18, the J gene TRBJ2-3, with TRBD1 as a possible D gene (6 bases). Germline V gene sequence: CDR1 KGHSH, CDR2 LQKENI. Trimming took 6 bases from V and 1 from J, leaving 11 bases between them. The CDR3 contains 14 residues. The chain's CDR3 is CASSASGGTDTQYF. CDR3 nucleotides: TGTGCCAGCTCCGCCTCAGGGGGCACAGATACGCAGTATTTT. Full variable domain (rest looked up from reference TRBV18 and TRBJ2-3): NAGVMQNPRHLVRRRGQEARLRCSPMKGHSHVYWYRQLPEEGLKFMVYLQKENIIDESGMPKERFSAEFPKEGPSILRIQQVVRGDSAAYFCASSASGGTDTQYFGPGTRLTVL.

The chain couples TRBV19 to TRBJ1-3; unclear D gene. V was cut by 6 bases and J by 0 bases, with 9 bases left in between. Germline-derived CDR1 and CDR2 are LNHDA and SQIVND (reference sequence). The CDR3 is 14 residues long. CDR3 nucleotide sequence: TGTGCCAGTAGAGAGCGTCACTCTGGAAACACCATATATTTT. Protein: CASRERHSGNTIYF.

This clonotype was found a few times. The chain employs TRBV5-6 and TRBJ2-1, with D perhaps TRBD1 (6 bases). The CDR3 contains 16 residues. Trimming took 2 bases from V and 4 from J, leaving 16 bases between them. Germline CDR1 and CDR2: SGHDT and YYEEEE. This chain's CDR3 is CASSLPGQGRYNEQFF. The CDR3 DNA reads TGTGCCAGCAGCTTACCGGGACAAGGACGTTACAATGAGCAGTTCTTC.

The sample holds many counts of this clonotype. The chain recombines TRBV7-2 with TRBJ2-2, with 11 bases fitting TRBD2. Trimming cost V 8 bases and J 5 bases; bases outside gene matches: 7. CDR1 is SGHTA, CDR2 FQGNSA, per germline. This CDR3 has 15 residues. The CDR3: CASFPLAGVTGELFF. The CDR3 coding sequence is TGTGCCAGCTTCCCACTAGCGGGAGTAACCGGGGAGCTGTTTTTT.

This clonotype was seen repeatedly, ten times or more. CDR3: CASSLVSAPTEAFF. The CDR3 nucleotides are TGTGCCAGCAGCTTAGTGTCCGCCCCCACTGAAGCTTTCTTT. V gene TRBV7-6 combines with J gene TRBJ1-1; no clear D gene. V was pared by 1 base and J by 4 bases, with 10 bases between. There are 14 residues in the CDR3. Per the germline V gene, CDR1 is SGHVS and CDR2 is FNYEAQ. Based on the CDR3 plus reference TRBV7-6 and TRBJ1-1, the full variable domain is GAGVSQSPRYKVTKRGQDVALRCDPISGHVSLYWYRQALGQGPEFLTYFNYEAQQDKSGLPNDRFSAERPEGSISTLTIQRTEQRDSAMYRCASSLVSAPTEAFFGQGTRLTVV.

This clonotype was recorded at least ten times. This CDR3 is CASSYSAGGPYEQYF. In DNA, the CDR3 is TGTGCCAGCAGTTACTCGGCAGGGGGGCCCTACGAGCAGTACTTC. The chain has TRBV6-6 and TRBJ2-7, with D possibly TRBD1 on 7 matching bases. Germline assignment: CDR1 MNHNY and CDR2 SVGAGI (reference sequence). The CDR3 spans 15 residues. Deletions cut 0 bases from V and 2 bases from J, with 11 bases between.

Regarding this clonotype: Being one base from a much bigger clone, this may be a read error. This CDR3 reads CGSSLVAASGNTIYF. The DNA for the CDR3 is TGCGGCAGCAGCTTGGTGGCAGCCTCTGGAAACACCATATATTTT. The rearrangement joins TRBV5-1 to TRBJ1-3; D ambiguous. This CDR3 has 15 residues. The germline V gene has CDR1 SGHRS and CDR2 YFSETQ.

CDR3: CASRRPGQGARADTQYF. As DNA, the CDR3 is TGTGCCAGCAGGAGGCCGGGACAGGGGGCTCGCGCAGATACGCAGTATTTT. The gene calls are TRBV7-2 and TRBJ2-3; TRBD1 matches at 12 bases. Germline V gene data show CDR1 as SGHTA and CDR2 as FQGNSA. This CDR3 spans 17 amino acids. V lost 6 bases and J lost 4; bases outside the gene matches: 11. Based on the CDR3 plus reference TRBV7-2 and TRBJ2-3, the full variable domain is GAGVSQSPSNKVTEKGKDVELRCDPISGHTALYWYRQSLGQGLEFLIYFQGNSAPDKSGLPSDRFSAERTGGSVSTLTIQRTQQEDSAVYLCASRRPGQGARADTQYFGPGTRLTVL.

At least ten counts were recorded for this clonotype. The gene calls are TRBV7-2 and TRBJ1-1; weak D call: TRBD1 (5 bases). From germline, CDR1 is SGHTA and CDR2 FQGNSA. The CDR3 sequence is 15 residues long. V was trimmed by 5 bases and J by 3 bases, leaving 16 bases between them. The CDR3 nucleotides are TGTGCCAGCAGCCTAAGAGCAGGGTTGGACACTGAAGCTTTCTTT. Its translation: CASSLRAGLDTEAFF.

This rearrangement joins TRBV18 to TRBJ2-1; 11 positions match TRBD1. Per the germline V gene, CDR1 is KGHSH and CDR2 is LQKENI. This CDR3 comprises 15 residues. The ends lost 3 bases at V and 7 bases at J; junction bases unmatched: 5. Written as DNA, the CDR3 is TGTGCCAGCTCACCGGGACAGGGGGATATTAATGAGCAGTTCTTC. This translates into CASSPGQGDINEQFF.

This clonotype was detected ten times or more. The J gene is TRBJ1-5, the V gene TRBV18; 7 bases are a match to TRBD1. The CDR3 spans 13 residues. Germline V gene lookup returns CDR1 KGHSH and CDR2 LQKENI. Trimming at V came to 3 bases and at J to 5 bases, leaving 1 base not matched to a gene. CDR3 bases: TGTGCCAGCTCACCTGACAGGGATCAGCCCCAGCATTTT. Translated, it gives CASSPDRDQPQHF.

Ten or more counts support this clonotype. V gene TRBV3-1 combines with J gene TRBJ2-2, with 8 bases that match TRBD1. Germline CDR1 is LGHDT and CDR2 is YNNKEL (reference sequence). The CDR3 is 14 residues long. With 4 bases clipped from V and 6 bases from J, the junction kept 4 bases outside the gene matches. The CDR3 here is CASSLDRVSGELFF. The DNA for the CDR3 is TGTGCCAGCAGCCTGGACAGGGTTTCCGGGGAGCTGTTTTTT.

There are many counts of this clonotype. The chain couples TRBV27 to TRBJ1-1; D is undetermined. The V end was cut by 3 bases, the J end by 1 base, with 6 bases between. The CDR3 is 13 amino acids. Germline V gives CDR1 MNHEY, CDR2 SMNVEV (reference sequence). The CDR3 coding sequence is TGTGCCAGCAGTTTCCAGTCGAACACTGAAGCTTTCTTT. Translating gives CASSFQSNTEAFF.

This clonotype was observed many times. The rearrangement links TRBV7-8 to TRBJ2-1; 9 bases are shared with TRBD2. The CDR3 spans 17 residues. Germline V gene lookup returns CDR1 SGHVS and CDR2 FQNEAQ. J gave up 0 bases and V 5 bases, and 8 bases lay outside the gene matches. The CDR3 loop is CASSTRRLAVSYNEQFF. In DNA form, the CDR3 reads TGTGCCAGCAGCACAAGAAGACTAGCGGTCTCCTACAATGAGCAGTTCTTC. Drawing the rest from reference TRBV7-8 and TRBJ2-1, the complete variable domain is GAGVSQSPRYKVAKRGQDVALRCDPISGHVSLFWYQQALGQGPEFLTYFQNEAQLDKSGLPSDRFFAERPEGSVSTLKIQRTQQEDSAVYLCASSTRRLAVSYNEQFFGPGTRLTVL.

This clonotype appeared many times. CDR3 amino acids: CASRFKGYGNGYTF. CDR3 in DNA: TGTGCCAGCAGGTTTAAGGGGTATGGAAATGGCTACACCTTC. The rearrangement links TRBV5-4 to TRBJ1-2; D may be TRBD1 (5 bases). Trimming shortened V by 5 bases and J by 6 bases, and 17 bases separated the two germline ends. Looked up from germline, CDR1 is SGHNT and CDR2 is YYREEE (reference sequence). The CDR3 has 14 amino acids.

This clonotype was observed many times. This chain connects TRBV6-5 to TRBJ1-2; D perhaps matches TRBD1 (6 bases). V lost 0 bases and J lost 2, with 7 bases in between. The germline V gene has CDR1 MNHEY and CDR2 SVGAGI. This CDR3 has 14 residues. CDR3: CASSYSTGNYGYTF. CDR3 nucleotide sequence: TGTGCCAGCAGTTACTCCACAGGGAACTATGGCTACACCTTC.

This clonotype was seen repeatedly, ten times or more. The CDR3 nucleotides read TGTGCCAGCTCACCACCGCAGCGGGGGGACAATGAGCAGTTCTTC. Its protein is CASSPPQRGDNEQFF. This chain connects TRBV18 to TRBJ2-1; TRBD2 agrees at 9 bases. The CDR3 is 15 amino acids. CDR1 and CDR2 from the germline V gene are KGHSH and LQKENI. After removal of 0 bases from V and 5 bases from J, the junction contained 2 bases not matched to a gene. The full variable domain, completed using reference TRBV18 and TRBJ2-1, is NAGVMQNPRHLVRRRGQEARLRCSPMKGHSHVYWYRQLPEEGLKFMVYLQKENIIDESGMPKERFSAEFPKEGPSILRIQQVVRGDSAAYFCASSPPQRGDNEQFFGPGTRLTVL.

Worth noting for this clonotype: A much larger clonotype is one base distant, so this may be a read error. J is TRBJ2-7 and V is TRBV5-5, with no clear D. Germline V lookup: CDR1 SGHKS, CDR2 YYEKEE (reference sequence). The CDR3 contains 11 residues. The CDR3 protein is CVSSLRGEQYF. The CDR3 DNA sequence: TGTGTCAGCAGCTTAAGAGGCGAGCAGTACTTC.

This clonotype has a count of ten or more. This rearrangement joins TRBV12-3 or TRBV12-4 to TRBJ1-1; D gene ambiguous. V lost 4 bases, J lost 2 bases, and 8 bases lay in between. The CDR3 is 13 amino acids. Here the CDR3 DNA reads TGTGCCAGCAGTTATTTATTAAACACTGAAGCTTTCTTT. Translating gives CASSYLLNTEAFF.

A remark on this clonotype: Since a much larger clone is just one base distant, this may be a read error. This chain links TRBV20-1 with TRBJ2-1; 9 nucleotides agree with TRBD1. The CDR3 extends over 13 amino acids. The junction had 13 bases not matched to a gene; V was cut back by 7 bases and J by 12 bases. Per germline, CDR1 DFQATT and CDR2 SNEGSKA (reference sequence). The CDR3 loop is CSVRRDRVSVQFF. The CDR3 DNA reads TGCAGTGTGCGCCGGGACAGGGTCTCGGTGCAGTTCTTC.

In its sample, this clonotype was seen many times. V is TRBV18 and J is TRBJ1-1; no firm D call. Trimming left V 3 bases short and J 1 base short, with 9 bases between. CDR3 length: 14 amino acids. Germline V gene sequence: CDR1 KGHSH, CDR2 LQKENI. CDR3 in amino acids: CASSPEHQNTEAFF. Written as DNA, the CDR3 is TGTGCCAGCTCACCGGAACACCAGAACACTGAAGCTTTCTTT.